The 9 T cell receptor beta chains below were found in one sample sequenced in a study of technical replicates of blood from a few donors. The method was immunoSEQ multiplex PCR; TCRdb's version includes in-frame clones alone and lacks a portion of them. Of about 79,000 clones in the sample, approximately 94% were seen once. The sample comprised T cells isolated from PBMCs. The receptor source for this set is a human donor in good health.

As DNA, the CDR3 is TGTGCCAGCTTCAACCACCCTCAGGGGCAAGAGACCCAGTACTTC. Encoded protein: CASFNHPQGQETQYF. The genes are TRBV7-9 and TRBJ2-5; TRBD1 might be the D (6 bases). The CDR3 contains 15 residues. Trimming removed 8 bases at V and 2 bases at J, with 18 bases between. CDR1 SEHNR and CDR2 FQNEAQ come from the germline V gene (reference sequence).

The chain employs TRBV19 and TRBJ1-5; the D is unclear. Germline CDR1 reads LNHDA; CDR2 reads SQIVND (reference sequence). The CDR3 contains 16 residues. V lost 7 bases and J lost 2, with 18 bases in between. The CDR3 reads CASTPGQASRNQPQHF. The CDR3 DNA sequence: TGTGCCAGTACCCCCGGCCAGGCCTCGCGCAATCAGCCCCAGCATTTT.

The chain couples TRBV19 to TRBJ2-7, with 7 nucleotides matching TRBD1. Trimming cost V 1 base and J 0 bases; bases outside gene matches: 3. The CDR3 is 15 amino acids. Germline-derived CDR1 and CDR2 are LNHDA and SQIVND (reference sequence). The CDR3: CASSIGDSSSYEQYF. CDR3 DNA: TGTGCCAGTAGTATAGGGGACAGCAGCTCCTACGAGCAGTACTTC. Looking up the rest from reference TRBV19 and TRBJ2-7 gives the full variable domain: DGGITQSPKYLFRKEGQNVTLSCEQNLNHDAMYWYRQDPGQGLRLIYYSQIVNDFQKGDIAEGYSVSREKKESFPLTVTSAQKNPTAFYLCASSIGDSSSYEQYFGPGTRLTVT.

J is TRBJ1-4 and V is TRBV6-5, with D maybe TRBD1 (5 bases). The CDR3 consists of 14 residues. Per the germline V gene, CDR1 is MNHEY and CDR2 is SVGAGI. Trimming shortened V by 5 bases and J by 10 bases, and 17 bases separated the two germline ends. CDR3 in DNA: TGTGCCAGCAGTGGGAGGGGCTGGATGGGAAAACTGTTTTTT. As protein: CASSGRGWMGKLFF.

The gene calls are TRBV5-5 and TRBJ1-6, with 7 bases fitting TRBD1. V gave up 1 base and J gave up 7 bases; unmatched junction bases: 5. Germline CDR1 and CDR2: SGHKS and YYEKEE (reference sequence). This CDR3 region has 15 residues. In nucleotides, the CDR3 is TGTGCCAGCAGCTTGCCGGGACAGACCAATTCACCCCTCCACTTT. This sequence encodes CASSLPGQTNSPLHF.

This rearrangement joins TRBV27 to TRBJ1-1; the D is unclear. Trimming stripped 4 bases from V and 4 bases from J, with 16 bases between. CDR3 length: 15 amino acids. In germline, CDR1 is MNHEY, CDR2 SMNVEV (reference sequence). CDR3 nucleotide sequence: TGTGCCAGCAGTTCGTGGGAGCAGAAGGGCACTGAAGCTTTCTTT. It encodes CASSSWEQKGTEAFF.

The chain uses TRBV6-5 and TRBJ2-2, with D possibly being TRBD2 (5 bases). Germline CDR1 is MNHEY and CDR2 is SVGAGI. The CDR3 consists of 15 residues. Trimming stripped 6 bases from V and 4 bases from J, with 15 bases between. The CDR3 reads CASSLWGEGTGELFF. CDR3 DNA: TGTGCCAGCAGCTTATGGGGAGAGGGCACCGGGGAGCTGTTTTTT.

The DNA for the CDR3 is TGTGCCAGCAGCGTAGGTAGCGGGACAAAGTACAATGAGCAGTTCTTC. This sequence encodes CASSVGSGTKYNEQFF. The rearrangement uses TRBV9 and TRBJ2-1; 8 bases agree with TRBD2. The V gene end was trimmed by 0 bases and the J gene end by 4 bases; junction bases not matched to a gene: 6. The CDR3 runs to 16 residues. Looked up from germline, CDR1 is SGDLS and CDR2 is YYNGEE.

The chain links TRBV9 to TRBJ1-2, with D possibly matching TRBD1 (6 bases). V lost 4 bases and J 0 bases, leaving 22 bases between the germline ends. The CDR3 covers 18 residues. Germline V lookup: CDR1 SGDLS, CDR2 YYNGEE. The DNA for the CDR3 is TGTGCCAGCAGCCTATCTGGAGCAGGGGCTAAATCTAACTATGGCTACACCTTC. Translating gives CASSLSGAGAKSNYGYTF.